The clone carrying this T cell receptor (beta chain) was recorded a few times. In the authors' workflow: Reference gene primer amplification yielded estimated nucleated cell counts. Only in-frame clones appear in the TCRdb table, and some are missing; sequencing was by immunoSEQ multiplex PCR. V and J calls and clone size follow that table, whereas D and trimming were derived from the DNA. The sample has 130,000 or so clones, 75% to 90% seen once. This record comes from a study of blood T cell repertoires in COVID-19. For the study at large: Acute and convalescent COVID-19 specimens originated in the United States, Italy and Spain. The cDNA or gDNA used as material had been derived from T cells, B-cell-depleted T cells, or PBMCs.

The CDR3 has 16 residues. Germline V gene sequence: CDR1 LGHDT, CDR2 YNNKEL (reference sequence). The V segment lost 1 base and the J segment 2 bases; nucleotides outside the gene matches: 4. The clonotype comes from a man aged 45 to 65 with active or convalescent COVID-19. The chain carries TRBV3-1 (or the pseudogene TRBV3-2) and TRBJ1-5; 8 bases map to TRBD1. The sample consisted of peripheral blood. The CDR3 DNA reads as TGTGCCAGCAGCCAAGGGCGGGGACAGGGCAATCAGCCCCAGCATTTT. As protein: CASSQGRGQGNQPQHF.